This TCR beta chain was sequenced in a study of read filtering for tumor transcriptome and immune sequencing. The study, taken as a whole, reports: Even smaller IR-seq throughput identified most shared clonotypes.

As for this clonotype: Antigen specificity is unknown.

This library used around 0.4 ug RNA and molecular barcoded adaptors spanning alpha/delta and beta/gamma chains. TCRdb itself ran the reads through MiXCR, one entry per CDR3 protein. Of under 150,000 distinct CDR3 sequences in the sample, less than 15% were seen once. V lost 7 bases to trimming and J lost 5 bases, with 14 bases between them. The CDR3 has 13 residues. From germline, CDR1 is SGHTA and CDR2 FQGNSA. This rearrangement joins TRBV7-2 to TRBJ1-2, with a tentative D call TRBD1 (5 bases). Sequenced sample: a population of CD138-negative cells sorted from bone marrow. This sequence originates from a donor over 35 with multiple myeloma. Here the CDR3 reads CASNIDSLYGYTF. The DNA of the CDR3 is TGTGCCAGCAACATCGACAGTTTGTATGGCTACACCTTC.